One sample yielded the 13 T cell receptor beta chains listed below, sequenced in a study of blood T cells in healthy people across ages. A J-beta primer mix and a sample-barcoded 5' primer were used in a second PCR of about 7 to 12 cycles. From the 5' RACE reads, TCRdb called clonotypes with MiXCR, one entry per CDR3 protein. Here the sample spans about 580,000 distinct CDR3 sequences, 47% being singletons. Sequencing used blood. The receptor set was obtained from a man aged 80 or over in good health.

This clonotype has just a few counts. The chain is built from TRBV6-6 and TRBJ2-7, with 7 bases matching TRBD2. The CDR3 length is 15 residues. CDR1 MNHNY and CDR2 SVGAGI come from the germline V gene (reference sequence). The V gene end was trimmed by 2 bases and the J gene end by 3 bases; junction bases not matched to a gene: 7. The CDR3 loop reads CASSYSRAGSYEQYF. The CDR3 DNA is TGTGCCAGCAGTTACAGCCGAGCGGGAAGCTACGAGCAGTACTTC.

The V gene is TRBV29-1, the J gene TRBJ2-3; weak D call: TRBD2 (6 bases). The CDR3 contains 16 residues. The germline V gene encodes CDR1 SQVTM and CDR2 ANQGSEA. The germline V and J ends were trimmed by 1 base and 4 bases, with 18 bases remaining between them. CDR3 amino acids: CSVEGSGALSSDTQYF. The CDR3 DNA sequence: TGCAGCGTTGAAGGTAGCGGAGCACTATCCTCAGATACGCAGTATTTT.

V gene TRBV7-9 combines with J gene TRBJ2-7; D is unresolved. Germline V gene lookup returns CDR1 SEHNR and CDR2 FQNEAQ (reference sequence). Trimming took 5 bases from V and 0 from J, leaving 8 bases between them. This CDR3 comprises 13 residues. The CDR3 spells CASSRASSYEQYF. The DNA for the CDR3 is TGTGCCAGCAGCCGAGCAAGCTCCTACGAGCAGTACTTC.

This clonotype was counted between two and nine times. The gene calls are TRBV27 and TRBJ1-2; D possibly corresponds to TRBD1 (5 bases). The V gene lost 6 bases and the J gene lost 4 bases, with 15 bases spanning the gap. CDR3 length equals 14 residues. Germline V CDR1 and CDR2: MNHEY, SMNVEV (reference sequence). In DNA form, the CDR3 reads TGTGCCAGCAGGACGTATCCGGGGCTCTATGGCTACACCTTC. This translates into CASRTYPGLYGYTF.

V is TRBV20-1 and J is TRBJ1-5, with no clear D. The germline gives CDR1 DFQATT, CDR2 SNEGSKA (reference sequence). Trimming left V 6 bases short and J 0 bases short, with 18 bases between. The CDR3 is made up of 16 amino acids. CDR3 amino acids: CSAQKPGAYSNQPQHF. The DNA for the CDR3 is TGCAGTGCCCAGAAACCGGGCGCCTATAGCAATCAGCCCCAGCATTTT.

This clonotype came up many times. The chain links TRBV6-6 to TRBJ2-2, with D possibly being TRBD2 (5 bases). Per the germline V gene, CDR1 is MNHNY and CDR2 is SVGAGI (reference sequence). This CDR3 contains 15 residues. V shed 5 bases and J shed 5 bases, with 15 bases lying between them. Here the CDR3 reads CASSPPVEGTGELFF. In DNA, the CDR3 is TGTGCCAGCAGTCCCCCTGTTGAGGGAACCGGGGAGCTGTTTTTT.

Regarding this clonotype: A much bigger clone sits one base away, suggesting this may be a read error. V gene TRBV6-6 combines with J gene TRBJ2-3; D unresolved. Germline CDR1 and CDR2: MNHNY and SVGAGI (reference sequence). The CDR3 consists of 15 residues. CDR3 nucleotides: TGTGCCAGCAGGAGGACCTTGAGTGGCACAGAGACGCAGTATTTT. Its translation: CASRRTLSGTETQYF.

The chain joins TRBV5-1 to TRBJ2-2; D may be TRBD1 or TRBD2 (6 bases each). The CDR3 is 14 amino acids. CDR1 and CDR2 from the germline V gene are SGHRS and YFSETQ. The germline V and J ends were trimmed by 9 bases and 4 bases, with 16 bases remaining between them. CDR3 protein: CATRGRGLTGELFF. CDR3 sequence (DNA): TGCGCCACAAGAGGCAGGGGACTCACCGGGGAGCTGTTTTTT.

This chain connects TRBV20-1 to TRBJ2-5; D may match TRBD1 or TRBD2 (5 bases each). The end of the DNA is better explained by TRBJ2-7, so the J call may be wrong. Germline CDR1 DFQATT, CDR2 SNEGSKA (reference sequence). The CDR3 contains 14 residues. The CDR3 DNA sequence: TGCAGTGCCCGGGGACGGCAACACCTCTACGAGCAGTACTTC. Translation: CSARGRQHLYEQYF.

This clonotype was counted a few times. The chain links TRBV30 to TRBJ1-2; no reliable D call. The CDR3 has 14 amino acids. CDR1 is GTSNPN, CDR2 SVGIG, per germline (reference sequence). Trimming took 1 base from V and 3 from J, leaving 12 bases between them. The CDR3 protein is CAWSGTAGDYGYTF. The CDR3, as DNA: TGTGCCTGGAGTGGGACCGCCGGGGACTATGGCTACACCTTC.

V and J are TRBV21-1 and TRBJ2-7; the table's D call, TRBD2, was not checked against the DNA. TRBV21-1 is reported as a pseudogene. The CDR3 is 13 residues long. CDR3 sequence reads: CARTTGADYEQYF. For the CDR3, the DNA is TGTGCCCGCACCACGGGAGCGGACTACGAGCAGTACTTC.

This clonotype has a handful of counts. CDR3 nucleotides: TGCAGTGCTAGCGGGTCTGGGGGCTACACCTTC. Its protein product is CSASGSGGYTF. This chain uses TRBV20-1 with TRBJ1-2; no clear D gene. The CDR3 is made up of 11 amino acids. Trimming stripped 3 bases from V and 8 bases from J, with 10 bases between. Germline V gives CDR1 DFQATT, CDR2 SNEGSKA (reference sequence).

The J gene is TRBJ2-4, the V gene TRBV27; tentatively, D is TRBD2 (5 bases). With the DNA end fitting TRBJ2-5 better, the J assignment may be wrong. CDR1 MNHEY and CDR2 SMNVEV come from the germline V gene (reference sequence). The CDR3 is 15 amino acids. CDR3 amino acids: CASSSAKTGWETQYF. The CDR3 DNA reads as TGTGCCAGCAGTTCTGCAAAGACGGGGTGGGAGACCCAGTACTTC.